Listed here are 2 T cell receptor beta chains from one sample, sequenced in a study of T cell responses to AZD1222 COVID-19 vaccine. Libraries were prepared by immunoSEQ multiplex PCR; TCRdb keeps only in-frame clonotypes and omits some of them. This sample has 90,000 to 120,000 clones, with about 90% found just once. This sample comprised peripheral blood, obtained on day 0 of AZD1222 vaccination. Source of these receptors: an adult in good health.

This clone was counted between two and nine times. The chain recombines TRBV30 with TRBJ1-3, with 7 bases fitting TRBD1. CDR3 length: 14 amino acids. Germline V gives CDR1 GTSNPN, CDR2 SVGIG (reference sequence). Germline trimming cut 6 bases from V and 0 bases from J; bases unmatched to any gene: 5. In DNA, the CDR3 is TGTGCCTGCCCGACAGGGACCTCTGGAAACACCATATATTTT. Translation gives CACPTGTSGNTIYF.

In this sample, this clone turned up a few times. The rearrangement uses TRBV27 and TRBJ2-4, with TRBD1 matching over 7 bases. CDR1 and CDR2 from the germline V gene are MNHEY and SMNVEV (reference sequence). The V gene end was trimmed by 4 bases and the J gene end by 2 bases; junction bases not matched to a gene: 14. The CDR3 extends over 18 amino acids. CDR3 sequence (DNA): TGTGCCAGCAGTTCCCTTACAGGGGATTGGGAAACCAAAAACATTCAGTACTTC. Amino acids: CASSSLTGDWETKNIQYF.